This T cell receptor beta chain was captured in a study of blood T cell repertoires in COVID-19. Study-wide context: Collection of acute and convalescent COVID-19 samples took place in the United States, Italy and Spain. Nucleic acid was either cDNA or gDNA, and it came from T cells, B-cell-depleted T cells, or PBMCs.

Germline V gives CDR1 PRHDT, CDR2 FYEKMQ (reference sequence). The V end lost 4 bases, the J end lost 5 bases, and 14 bases lay between the germline ends. This CDR3 contains 14 residues. In the original processing: Reference gene primer amplification yielded estimated nucleated cell counts. Generated by immunoSEQ multiplex PCR, the TCRdb table keeps only in-frame clones and is missing some. V and J calls and clone size are given by that table; D and trimming were obtained from the DNA. The table lists about 160,000 clones, about 85% of them singletons. The chain combines TRBV13 with TRBJ2-5; D is perhaps TRBD2 (5 bases). Sample: peripheral blood. The TCR comes from a man in his 70s who had recovered from COVID-19. CDR3 nucleotides: TGTGCCAGCAGCTCCGGACTTGGACGGGAGACCCAGTACTTC. Translating gives CASSSGLGRETQYF.